A single sample gave rise to the 12 T cell receptor beta chains below, sequenced in a study of cytomegalovirus exposure and HLA in healthy donors (dated by TCRdb to between 2016 and 2019). Receptor amplification or capture employed the immunoSEQ multiplex PCR assay. For the multiplex PCR, a mixture combining 60 forward primers for TCR Vbeta segments and 13 reverse primers for TCR Jbeta segments was used. TCRdb provides this immuneACCESS table in a form limited to in-frame rearrangements. Some clones are lacking; in checked studies, under half of them reflect an unresolved V gene, and why the rest are absent is not known. The sample table shows tens of thousands of clones, and around 10% are seen once. Of the sample, around 24% falls within the top ten clones. Input material: PBMCs. These receptors were collected from a man aged 55 to 70 in good health and CMV-seropositive.

This chain links TRBV5-1 with TRBJ2-2, with TRBD2 matching over 7 bases. The CDR3 is made up of 16 amino acids. Trimming cost V 0 bases and J 2 bases; bases outside gene matches: 4. The V gene's germline CDR1 is SGHRS and CDR2 YFSETQ. The CDR3 reads CASSLAGTINTGELFF. CDR3 sequence (DNA): TGCGCCAGCAGCTTGGCAGGGACTATTAACACCGGGGAGCTGTTTTTT.

This clone was recorded a few times. V and J are TRBV7-2 and TRBJ1-5, with 9 bases lining up with TRBD1. The CDR3 spans 15 residues. Germline CDR1 is SGHTA and CDR2 is FQGNSA. V gave up 4 bases and J gave up 6 bases; unmatched junction bases: 7. CDR3 sequence: CASSSRTGVGQPQHF. Here the CDR3 DNA reads TGTGCCAGCAGCTCCCGGACAGGGGTAGGTCAGCCCCAGCATTTT.

The chain employs TRBV5-1 and TRBJ2-5, with 8 nucleotides matching TRBD2. CDR3 length: 14 residues. In germline, CDR1 is SGHRS, CDR2 YFSETQ. J was trimmed by 2 bases and V by 4 bases; bases with no gene match: 4. The CDR3 region has the DNA TGCGCCAGCAGCCTCGGGGGGGGACAAGAGACCCAGTACTTC. Residues: CASSLGGGQETQYF.

This clone was observed a handful of times. The chain employs TRBV2 and TRBJ2-7, with TRBD2 matching over 9 bases. The CDR3 is 14 amino acids. CDR1 and CDR2 from the germline V gene are SNHLY and FYNNEI. Unmatched junction bases numbered 14, after V lost 11 bases and J lost 6 bases. Here the CDR3 DNA reads TGTGCCTGCCGAGCTGGGACTAGCCGCGGCGAGCAGTACTTC. It yields the protein CACRAGTSRGEQYF.

The V call is TRBV30, the J call TRBJ2-7, with no clear D. CDR3 length: 12 residues. Germline loops: CDR1 GTSNPN, CDR2 SVGIG (reference sequence). Deletions cut 2 bases from V and 11 bases from J, with 16 bases between. The DNA for the CDR3 is TGTGCCTGGAGTTCGGTGTCTGCCTCTAAGTACTTC. Its protein is CAWSSVSASKYF.

This clone was counted once. The chain has TRBV5-1 and TRBJ2-3, with 7 bases fitting TRBD2. The CDR3 has 16 amino acids. J gave up 2 bases and V 2 bases, and 8 bases lay outside the gene matches. Germline V gene sequence: CDR1 SGHRS, CDR2 YFSETQ. The CDR3 coding sequence is TGCGCCAGCAGCTTCACGGCGGGAGATGTCACAGATACGCAGTATTTT. It encodes CASSFTAGDVTDTQYF.

This clone has a handful of counts. Since the CDR3 does not end with the conserved phenylalanine or tryptophan, this likely comes from a read error. J is TRBJ2-3 and V is TRBV4-2; 7 bases align to TRBD2. V shed 0 bases, J shed 4 bases, and the junction held 4 bases outside the gene matches. CDR3 length: 15 amino acids. CDR1 and CDR2 (germline): LGHNA, YNFKEQ. The CDR3 DNA is TGTGCCAGCAGCCAAGATCTCCTAGCGGCAGATACGCAGTATGTT. It translates to CASSQDLLAADTQYV.

This clone turned up a few times. The V gene is TRBV6-1, the J gene TRBJ2-6; D may be TRBD2 (6 bases). The CDR3 sequence is 14 residues long. Germline loops: CDR1 MNHNS, CDR2 SASEGT. The V end lost 9 bases, the J end lost 4 bases, and 13 bases lay between the germline ends. In DNA, the CDR3 is TGTGCCAGTGAGAGGGAGGCGGGGGCCAACGTCCTGACTTTC. It yields the protein CASEREAGANVLTF.

V gene TRBV5-1 combines with J gene TRBJ2-1; the match to TRBD2 covers 7 bases. This CDR3 is built from 15 residues. Germline CDR1 is SGHRS and CDR2 is YFSETQ. Trimming took 0 bases from V and 6 from J; bases not matched to a gene: 6. The CDR3: CASSLEASGRNEQFF. CDR3 coding DNA: TGCGCCAGCAGCTTGGAGGCTAGCGGCCGCAATGAGCAGTTCTTC.

The chain joins TRBV19 to TRBJ1-5; D gene unclear. The CDR3 extends over 13 amino acids. V was trimmed by 7 bases and J by 3 bases, leaving 10 bases between them. CDR1 is LNHDA and CDR2 is SQIVND in the germline V gene (reference sequence). CDR3 sequence (DNA): TGTGCCAGTAAGAACACCGACAATCAGCCCCAGCATTTT. It specifies CASKNTDNQPQHF.

The V and J genes are TRBV27 and TRBJ1-1; no clear D gene. V lost 4 bases and J 0 bases, leaving 9 bases between the germline ends. The CDR3 is made up of 14 amino acids. Germline CDR1 MNHEY, CDR2 SMNVEV (reference sequence). CDR3 sequence reads: CASSSLAMNTEAFF. The CDR3 DNA follows: TGTGCCAGCAGTTCCCTTGCTATGAACACTGAAGCTTTCTTT.

The chain couples TRBV19 to TRBJ2-2; D possibly corresponds to TRBD2 (6 bases). V dropped 4 bases and J dropped 3 bases, with 12 bases sitting between them. Germline lookup yields CDR1 LNHDA and CDR2 SQIVND (reference sequence). CDR3 length: 15 residues. The CDR3 nucleotides read TGTGCCAGTAGTAGCGGGGCAGGTCACACCGGGGAGCTGTTTTTT. This encodes CASSSGAGHTGELFF.